These 28 T cell receptor beta chains share one sample of origin, sequenced in a study of cytomegalovirus exposure and HLA in healthy donors (dated by TCRdb to 2017 to 2019). Library generation was performed with the immunoSEQ multiplex PCR assay. A mixture of 60 forward primers for TCR Vbeta segments and 13 reverse primers for TCR Jbeta segments was used in the multiplex PCR. The clones in this table, taken by TCRdb from immuneACCESS, are in-frame only. Not every clone is retained; where verified, under half of the shortfall comes from an unresolved V gene, and the cause of the rest is unknown. The sample table shows roughly 120,000 clones, and 70% to 80% are seen once. Less than 6% of the sample comes from the top ten. The sequenced sample consisted of PBMCs. These receptor sequences come from a woman aged 25 to 45 in good health and CMV-seropositive.

This chain uses TRBV30 with TRBJ2-2; D may be TRBD1 (6 bases). This CDR3 has 13 residues. V gave up 3 bases and J gave up 6 bases, with 11 bases separating them. Germline V gives CDR1 GTSNPN, CDR2 SVGIG (reference sequence). CDR3 protein: CAWSPQGSGELFF. CDR3 bases: TGTGCCTGGAGCCCGCAGGGGTCCGGGGAGCTGTTTTTT.

The chain links TRBV18 to TRBJ2-2; D call uncertain. This CDR3 is 16 amino acids long. Germline CDR1 KGHSH, CDR2 LQKENI. V was shortened by 3 bases and J by 4 bases, with 15 bases between the two germline ends. The DNA of the CDR3 is TGTGCCAGCTCACCCGCAGGCCCTTCGCGCACCGGGGAGCTGTTTTTT. It is translated as CASSPAGPSRTGELFF.

The gene calls are TRBV4-2 and TRBJ1-2, with D uncertain. The CDR3 is 13 residues long. The germline gives CDR1 LGHNA, CDR2 YNFKEQ. Trimming removed 0 bases from V and 7 bases from J, with 9 bases in between. The CDR3 coding sequence is TGTGCCAGCAGCCAAGACAGAGGGTCTGGCTACACCTTC. This gives the protein CASSQDRGSGYTF.

The chain carries TRBV30 and TRBJ1-5; 10 bases map to TRBD1. Germline CDR1 reads GTSNPN; CDR2 reads SVGIG (reference sequence). CDR3 length: 15 amino acids. J was trimmed by 6 bases and V by 1 base; bases with no gene match: 6. CDR3 nucleotides: TGTGCCTGGAGTGGCGGACAGGGGGAAGCTCAGCCCCAGCATTTT. Its protein product is CAWSGGQGEAQPQHF.

CDR3 sequence (DNA): TGTGCCAGCAGCATTAGCGGGGGGAGAGAGACCCAGTACTTC. Translated: CASSISGGRETQYF. The chain couples TRBV7-9 to TRBJ2-5; 10 nucleotides agree with TRBD2. The CDR3 has 14 amino acids. The germline V gene encodes CDR1 SEHNR and CDR2 FQNEAQ (reference sequence). V dropped 5 bases and J dropped 4; count of bases not matched to a gene: 4.

This clone was counted only a few times. CDR3 coding DNA: TGCGCCAGCAGCCAACTTGCTAGCGGGAGTTCAGATACGCAGTATTTT. Translating it yields CASSQLASGSSDTQYF. V gene TRBV4-1 combines with J gene TRBJ2-3; the match to TRBD2 covers 10 bases. The germline V gene encodes CDR1 MGHRA and CDR2 YSYEKL. The length of the CDR3 is 16 residues. V lost 2 bases to trimming and J lost 4 bases; unmatched junction nucleotides: 6.

This clone was counted a few times. The chain combines TRBV7-9 with TRBJ1-2; TRBD1 aligns across 7 bases. The CDR3 covers 13 residues. Germline CDR1 is SEHNR and CDR2 is FQNEAQ (reference sequence). The V gene end was trimmed by 1 base and the J gene end by 8 bases; junction bases not matched to a gene: 4. CDR3 amino acids: CASSLVAGGGYTF. Here the CDR3 DNA reads TGTGCCAGCAGCTTAGTAGCAGGGGGAGGCTACACCTTC.

This chain joins TRBV25-1 and TRBJ2-7; D not certain. V lost 3 bases to trimming and J lost 0 bases, with 12 bases between them. There are 15 residues in the CDR3. Germline V lookup: CDR1 MGHDK, CDR2 SYGVNS. The CDR3, as DNA: TGTGCCAGCAGTGATCCGGGTGGGTCCTCCTACGAGCAGTACTTC. Translating it yields CASSDPGGSSYEQYF.

The chain recombines TRBV6-1 with TRBJ1-1; 7 bases match TRBD1. The ends lost 6 bases at V and 5 bases at J; junction bases unmatched: 9. Germline lookup yields CDR1 MNHNS and CDR2 SASEGT. The CDR3 sequence is 14 residues long. CDR3 residues: CASSQGGTPTEAFF. The CDR3 bases are TGTGCCAGCAGCCAGGGGGGTACCCCTACTGAAGCTTTCTTT.

This clone turned up a few times. This sequence joins TRBV5-6 and TRBJ1-2, with D unclear. The CDR3 covers 13 residues. The ends were cut back, 4 bases at V and 0 bases at J, with 7 bases in the middle. Germline assignment: CDR1 SGHDT and CDR2 YYEEEE. CDR3 in amino acids: CASSKPANYGYTF. CDR3 bases: TGTGCCAGCAGCAAGCCCGCTAACTATGGCTACACCTTC.

The chain links TRBV7-9 to TRBJ1-3; D gene ambiguous. This CDR3 comprises 14 residues. Germline V lookup: CDR1 SEHNR, CDR2 FQNEAQ (reference sequence). V was trimmed by 3 bases and J by 0 bases, leaving 6 bases between them. CDR3 sequence (DNA): TGTGCCAGCAGCTTCGGGGTCTCTGGAAACACCATATATTTT. It translates to CASSFGVSGNTIYF.

This sequence joins TRBV7-9 and TRBJ1-5; 11 bases are shared with TRBD1. J gave up 5 bases and V 5 bases, and 2 bases lay outside the gene matches. CDR3 length: 14 amino acids. The V gene's germline CDR1 is SEHNR and CDR2 FQNEAQ (reference sequence). This CDR3 is CASSRTGGDQPQHF. CDR3 coding DNA: TGTGCCAGCAGCCGGACAGGGGGCGATCAGCCCCAGCATTTT.

The chain employs TRBV7-9 and TRBJ1-2; 7 bases map to TRBD1. Losses at the gene ends were 1 base for V and 1 base for J; bases not matched to a gene: 6. Looked up from germline, CDR1 is SEHNR and CDR2 is FQNEAQ (reference sequence). CDR3 length: 16 residues. CDR3: CASSLDADRDNYGYTF. CDR3 DNA: TGTGCCAGCAGCTTAGATGCCGACAGGGATAACTATGGCTACACCTTC.

The V and J genes are TRBV5-1 and TRBJ2-7, with TRBD2 identical over 13 bases. Germline CDR1 is SGHRS and CDR2 is YFSETQ. V trimming: 4 bases; J trimming: 5 bases; junction bases outside the gene matches: 12. The CDR3 is 17 amino acids. The CDR3 DNA reads as TGCGCCAGCAGCATAACTACTCGGACTAGCGGGAGTCACGAGCAGTACTTC. It translates to CASSITTRTSGSHEQYF.

This chain joins TRBV5-1 and TRBJ2-1, with a weak D call TRBD2 (6 bases). Germline V CDR1 and CDR2: SGHRS, YFSETQ. The ends were cut back, 4 bases at V and 6 bases at J, with 20 bases in the middle. There are 16 residues in the CDR3. The CDR3 sequence is CASSGGTSHPGNEQFF. DNA for the CDR3: TGCGCCAGCAGCGGGGGGACTTCCCATCCGGGCAATGAGCAGTTCTTC.

The rearrangement uses TRBV13 and TRBJ2-5; maybe TRBD1 (6 bases). The CDR3 has 15 amino acids. V was clipped by 5 bases and J by 0 bases, with 13 bases between them. CDR1 is PRHDT, CDR2 FYEKMQ, per germline (reference sequence). CDR3 nucleotides: TGTGCCAGCAGCGAAGGAACAGGGAACCAAGAGACCCAGTACTTC. It yields the protein CASSEGTGNQETQYF.

The chain joins TRBV6-5 to TRBJ2-1; D possibly corresponds to TRBD1 (6 bases). The germline V and J ends were trimmed by 9 bases and 2 bases, with 14 bases remaining between them. Germline lookup yields CDR1 MNHEY and CDR2 SVGAGI. CDR3 length equals 14 residues. CDR3 loop: CASTSEGAYNEQFF. Written as DNA, the CDR3 is TGTGCCAGTACTTCCGAGGGGGCCTACAATGAGCAGTTCTTC.

The CDR3 DNA sequence: TGTGCCAGCGGCCCGGACAGCCTCTATGGCTACACCTTC. The encoded protein is CASGPDSLYGYTF. The rearrangement joins TRBV6-6 to TRBJ1-2; the D gene is possibly TRBD1 (6 bases). The germline gives CDR1 MNHNY, CDR2 SVGAGI (reference sequence). With 8 bases removed from V and 4 bases from J, the gap between germline ends came to 14 bases. CDR3 length: 13 amino acids.

This clone was recorded only once. The chain employs TRBV27 and TRBJ1-2, with D possibly being TRBD1 (5 bases). Between the trimmed V and J ends, which lost 5 bases and 7 bases, there was a span of 11 bases. This CDR3 is built from 12 residues. Germline lookup yields CDR1 MNHEY and CDR2 SMNVEV (reference sequence). The CDR3 protein is CASSATGVGYTF. CDR3 nucleotide sequence: TGTGCCAGCAGTGCAACGGGGGTTGGCTACACCTTC.

The chain combines TRBV18 with TRBJ2-7; 10 positions match TRBD2. This CDR3 contains 16 residues. Trimming cost V 5 bases and J 3 bases; bases outside gene matches: 10. Germline V gene lookup returns CDR1 KGHSH and CDR2 LQKENI. The chain's CDR3 is CASSTSTAGGGYEQYF. The CDR3 DNA sequence: TGTGCCAGCTCAACCTCCACAGCGGGAGGGGGCTACGAGCAGTACTTC.

CDR3: CASGTSGGIITGELFF. The DNA of the CDR3 is TGTGCCAGCGGAACTAGCGGGGGGATAATCACCGGGGAGCTGTTTTTT. The gene calls are TRBV27 and TRBJ2-2; 12 bases align to TRBD2. V gave up 8 bases and J gave up 4 bases; unmatched junction bases: 8. Germline-derived CDR1 and CDR2 are MNHEY and SMNVEV (reference sequence). This CDR3 region has 16 residues.

This chain uses TRBV6-6 with TRBJ2-7, with TRBD2 matching 8 bases. The ends lost 2 bases at V and 2 bases at J; junction bases unmatched: 5. Germline CDR1 MNHNY, CDR2 SVGAGI (reference sequence). This CDR3 region has 15 residues. CDR3 loop: CASSYHERETYEQYF. The CDR3 bases are TGTGCCAGCAGTTACCACGAGCGGGAGACCTACGAGCAGTACTTC.

The V gene is TRBV10-3, the J gene TRBJ2-1; D gene uncertain. The V end was cut by 2 bases, the J end by 7 bases, with 9 bases between. The CDR3 covers 13 residues. From germline, CDR1 is ENHRY and CDR2 SYGVKD. The CDR3 reads CAISEERRNEQFF. The CDR3 DNA is TGTGCCATCAGTGAGGAGCGTAGGAATGAGCAGTTCTTC.

The chain employs TRBV25-1 and TRBJ2-2; D might be TRBD2 (6 bases). V was shortened by 4 bases and J by 6 bases, with 9 bases between the two germline ends. This CDR3 has 13 amino acids. The germline CDR1 and CDR2 sequences are MGHDK and SYGVNS. DNA of the CDR3: TGTGCCAGCAGTGTCTGGGGGGCCGGGGAGCTGTTTTTT. Translating it yields CASSVWGAGELFF. The variable domain in full, with the rest retrieved from reference TRBV25-1 and TRBJ2-2, is EADIYQTPRYLVIGTGKKITLECSQTMGHDKMYWYQQDPGMELHLIHYSYGVNSTEKGDLSSESTVSRIRTEHFPLTLESARPSHTSQYLCASSVWGAGELFFGEGSRLTVL.

In its sample, this clone was seen a few times. This rearrangement joins TRBV7-3 to TRBJ1-2, with D hard to call. This CDR3 is built from 17 residues. With 1 base removed from V and 7 bases from J, the gap between germline ends came to 22 bases. Germline CDR1 is SGHTA and CDR2 is FQGTGA. CDR3 bases: TGTGCCAGCAGCTTAAGCCCGTTGGGAGGGCTCGCGGCTGGCTACACCTTC. It translates to CASSLSPLGGLAAGYTF. Full variable domain (outside the CDR3, taken from reference TRBV7-3 and TRBJ1-2): GAGVSQTPSNKVTEKGKYVELRCDPISGHTALYWYRQSLGQGPEFLIYFQGTGAADDSGLPNDRFFAVRPEGSVSTLKIQRTERGDSAVYLCASSLSPLGGLAAGYTFGSGTRLTVV.

This sequence joins TRBV4-2 and TRBJ2-6; no definite D call. CDR1 LGHNA and CDR2 YNFKEQ come from the germline V gene. This CDR3 is built from 16 residues. V was pared by 0 bases and J by 0 bases, with 6 bases between. CDR3 coding DNA: TGTGCCAGCAGCCAAGATATAATCTCTGGGGCCAACGTCCTGACTTTC. Its protein product is CASSQDIISGANVLTF.

In its sample, this clone was seen a few times. This chain joins TRBV6-6 and TRBJ2-7; D is unresolved. Germline V CDR1 and CDR2: MNHNY, SVGAGI (reference sequence). The CDR3 is made up of 13 amino acids. V was pared by 0 bases and J by 3 bases, with 6 bases between. CDR3 nucleotides: TGTGCCAGCAGTTACTCAGTCAGCTACGAGCAGTACTTC. This encodes CASSYSVSYEQYF.

The chain's CDR3 is CASSLIAGSGANVLTF. CDR3 DNA sequence: TGTGCCAGCAGCTTAATCGCGGGCTCTGGGGCCAACGTCCTGACTTTC. The V and J genes are TRBV7-3 and TRBJ2-6; D might be TRBD2 (5 bases). From germline, CDR1 is SGHTA and CDR2 FQGTGA. Trimming took 1 base from V and 0 from J, leaving 7 bases between them. The CDR3 runs to 16 residues.